This is a list of T cell receptor beta chains from one sample in a study of regulatory T cells in long-lasting Graves disease. TCRdb called the multiplex PCR reads again in MiXCR, with one record for every CDR3 protein. The table lists around 250,000 distinct CDR3 sequences, around 18% of them singletons, with roughly a fifth in the top ten. The sample in question was peripheral blood mononuclear cells (PBMCs), obtained at new diagnosis, from a patient treated with antithyroid drugs. The source of these receptors is a female donor with Graves disease. CDR3s include the opening cysteine and the closing phenylalanine or tryptophan. D genes are given only for firm matches. Only some rows state a clone size, as once, few, many or a class for expanded clones.

j_gene: TRBJ1-1; abundance: many; len: 13; v_gene: TRBV6-2/TRBV6-3; d_gene: -; CDR3aa: CASSLQGSNEAFF; CDR3nt: TGTGCCAGCAGTCTACAAGGCTCCAACGAAGCTTTCTTT
j_gene: TRBJ1-2; abundance: many; len: 16; v_gene: TRBV15; d_gene: -; CDR3aa: CATSRVRGIGEYGYTF; CDR3nt: TGTGCCACCAGCAGAGTGCGGGGGATAGGGGAATATGGCTACACCTTC
j_gene: TRBJ2-1; abundance: -; len: 13; v_gene: TRBV19; d_gene: TRBD1; CDR3aa: CASSNGQGYEQFF; CDR3nt: TGTGCCAGTAGTAACGGACAGGGCTATGAGCAGTTCTTC
j_gene: TRBJ2-3; abundance: many; len: 16; v_gene: TRBV11-3; d_gene: TRBD1; CDR3aa: CASSLGGTGGPDTQYF; CDR3nt: TGTGCCAGCAGTTTAGGGGGAACAGGGGGCCCAGATACGCAGTATTTT
j_gene: TRBJ1-3; abundance: many; len: 16; v_gene: TRBV12-3/TRBV12-4; d_gene: -; CDR3aa: CASSGRDSRSGNTIYF; CDR3nt: TGTGCCAGCAGTGGGCGGGACTCCCGCTCTGGAAACACCATATATTTT
j_gene: TRBJ1-2; abundance: many; len: 11; v_gene: TRBV29-1; d_gene: -; CDR3aa: CSVDVESGYTF; CDR3nt: TGCAGCGTTGATGTTGAGAGTGGCTACACCTTC
j_gene: TRBJ2-4; abundance: many; len: 14; v_gene: TRBV3-1; d_gene: -; CDR3aa: CASSPLWGKNIQYF; CDR3nt: TGTGCCAGCAGCCCGCTTTGGGGTAAAAACATTCAGTACTTC
j_gene: TRBJ1-2; abundance: -; len: 17; v_gene: TRBV12-3/TRBV12-4; d_gene: -; CDR3aa: CASSLSPPGREILGYTF; CDR3nt: TGTGCCAGCAGTTTATCCCCGCCAGGGCGCGAGATACTTGGCTACACCTTC
j_gene: TRBJ2-5; abundance: -; len: 16; v_gene: TRBV27; d_gene: -; CDR3aa: CASSGRQLTGQETQYF; CDR3nt: TGTGCCAGCAGCGGGCGACAGCTAACTGGCCAAGAGACCCAGTACTTC
j_gene: TRBJ1-5; abundance: few; len: 12; v_gene: TRBV24-1; d_gene: -; CDR3aa: CATAKGSQPQHF; CDR3nt: TGTGCCACCGCTAAGGGTAGTCAGCCCCAGCATTTT
j_gene: TRBJ2-2; abundance: few; len: 16; v_gene: TRBV27; d_gene: TRBD1; CDR3aa: CASRNPGQGITGELFF; CDR3nt: TGTGCCAGCAGGAACCCGGGACAGGGGATCACCGGGGAGCTGTTTTTT
j_gene: TRBJ2-3; abundance: many; len: 16; v_gene: TRBV5-6; d_gene: TRBD1; CDR3aa: CASSSPKDRATDTQYF; CDR3nt: TGTGCCAGCAGCTCCCCTAAGGACAGGGCCACAGATACGCAGTATTTT
j_gene: TRBJ1-2; abundance: many; len: 13; v_gene: TRBV29-1; d_gene: TRBD1; CDR3aa: CSVSDRAGDGYTF; CDR3nt: TGCAGCGTCTCGGACAGGGCAGGAGATGGCTACACCTTC
j_gene: TRBJ2-4; abundance: -; len: 16; v_gene: TRBV9; d_gene: TRBD1; CDR3aa: CASSVGQGTAKNIQYF; CDR3nt: TGTGCCAGCAGCGTGGGACAGGGAACGGCCAAAAACATTCAGTACTTC
j_gene: TRBJ2-1; abundance: many; len: 13; v_gene: TRBV12-3/TRBV12-4; d_gene: -; CDR3aa: CASSPGLDDEQFF; CDR3nt: TGTGCCAGCAGCCCAGGACTGGACGATGAGCAGTTCTTC
j_gene: TRBJ1-5; abundance: many; len: 16; v_gene: TRBV7-9; d_gene: TRBD1; CDR3aa: CASSSRDRGQDQPQHF; CDR3nt: TGTGCCAGCAGCTCCCGGGACAGGGGGCAAGATCAGCCCCAGCATTTT
j_gene: TRBJ2-7; abundance: many; len: 15; v_gene: TRBV6-2/TRBV6-3; d_gene: TRBD2; CDR3aa: CASSGRVGGSSWQYF; CDR3nt: TGTGCCAGCAGCGGAAGAGTGGGAGGGAGTTCTTGGCAGTACTTC
j_gene: TRBJ1-2; abundance: many; len: 13; v_gene: TRBV7-2; d_gene: TRBD1; CDR3aa: CASSPRDRDGYTF; CDR3nt: TGTGCCAGCAGCCCCCGGGACAGGGATGGCTACACCTTC
j_gene: TRBJ2-2; abundance: few; len: 16; v_gene: TRBV19; d_gene: -; CDR3aa: CASQSITVSNTGELFF; CDR3nt: TGTGCCAGTCAAAGCATAACAGTTTCGAACACCGGGGAGCTGTTTTTT
j_gene: TRBJ2-1; abundance: -; len: 14; v_gene: TRBV7-9; d_gene: TRBD2; CDR3aa: CASGLLAGGGEQFF; CDR3nt: TGTGCCAGCGGCTTACTAGCGGGAGGAGGTGAGCAGTTCTTC
j_gene: TRBJ1-1; abundance: -; len: 13; v_gene: TRBV12-3/TRBV12-4; d_gene: TRBD1; CDR3aa: CASSLRTGVEAFF; CDR3nt: TGTGCCAGCAGTCTCAGGACAGGGGTTGAAGCTTTCTTT
j_gene: TRBJ2-5; abundance: many; len: 13; v_gene: TRBV2; d_gene: TRBD1; CDR3aa: CANGQEKEETQYF; CDR3nt: TGTGCCAACGGACAGGAGAAAGAAGAGACCCAGTACTTC
j_gene: TRBJ2-7; abundance: many; len: 12; v_gene: TRBV12-3/TRBV12-4; d_gene: -; CDR3aa: CATEGGPDEQYF; CDR3nt: TGTGCCACCGAGGGGGGGCCCGACGAGCAGTACTTC
j_gene: TRBJ2-1; abundance: many; len: 16; v_gene: TRBV9; d_gene: TRBD2; CDR3aa: CASSVGLAGGPHEQFF; CDR3nt: TGTGCCAGCAGCGTAGGGCTAGCGGGAGGGCCCCATGAGCAGTTCTTC